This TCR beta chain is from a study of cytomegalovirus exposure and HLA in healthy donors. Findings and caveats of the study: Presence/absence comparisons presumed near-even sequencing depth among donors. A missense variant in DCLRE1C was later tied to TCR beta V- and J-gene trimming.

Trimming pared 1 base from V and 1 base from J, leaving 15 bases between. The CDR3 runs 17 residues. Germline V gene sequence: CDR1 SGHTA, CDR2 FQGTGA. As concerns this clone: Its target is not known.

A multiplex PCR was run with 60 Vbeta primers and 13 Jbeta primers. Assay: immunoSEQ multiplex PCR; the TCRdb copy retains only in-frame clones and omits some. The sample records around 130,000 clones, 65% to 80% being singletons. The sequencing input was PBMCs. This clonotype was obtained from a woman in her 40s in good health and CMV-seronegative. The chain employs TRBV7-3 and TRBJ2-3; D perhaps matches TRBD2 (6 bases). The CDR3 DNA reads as TGTGCCAGCAGCTTAAACGGTGGGGGGTTCGGCACAGATACGCAGTATTTT. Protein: CASSLNGGGFGTDTQYF.